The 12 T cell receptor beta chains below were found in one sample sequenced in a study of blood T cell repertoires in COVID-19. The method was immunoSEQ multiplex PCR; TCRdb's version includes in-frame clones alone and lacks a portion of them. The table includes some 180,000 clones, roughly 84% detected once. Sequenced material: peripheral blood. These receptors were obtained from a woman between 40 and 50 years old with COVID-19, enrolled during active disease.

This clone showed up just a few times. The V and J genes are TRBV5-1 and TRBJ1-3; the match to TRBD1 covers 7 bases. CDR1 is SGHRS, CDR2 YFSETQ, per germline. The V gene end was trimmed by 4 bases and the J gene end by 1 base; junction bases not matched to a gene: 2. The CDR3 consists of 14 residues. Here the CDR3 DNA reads TGCGCCAGCAGCGAGGGGGCGTCTGGAAACACCATATATTTT. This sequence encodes CASSEGASGNTIYF.

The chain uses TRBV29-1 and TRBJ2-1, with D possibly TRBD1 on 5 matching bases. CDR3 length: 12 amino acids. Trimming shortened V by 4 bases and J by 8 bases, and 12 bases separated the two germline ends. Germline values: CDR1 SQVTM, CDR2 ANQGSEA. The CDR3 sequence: CSVARAGHEQFF. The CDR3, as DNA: TGCAGCGTTGCCCGCGCAGGGCATGAGCAGTTCTTC.

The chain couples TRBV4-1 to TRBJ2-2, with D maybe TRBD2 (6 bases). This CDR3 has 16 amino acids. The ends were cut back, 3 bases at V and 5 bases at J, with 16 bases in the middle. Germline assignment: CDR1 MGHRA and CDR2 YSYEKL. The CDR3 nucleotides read TGCGCCAGCAGCCACGCGGGATCTGCGAGAACCGGGGAGCTGTTTTTT. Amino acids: CASSHAGSARTGELFF.

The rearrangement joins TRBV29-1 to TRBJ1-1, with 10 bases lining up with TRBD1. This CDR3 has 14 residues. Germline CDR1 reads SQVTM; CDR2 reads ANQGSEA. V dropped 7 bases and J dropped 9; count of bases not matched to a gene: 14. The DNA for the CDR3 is TGCAGCGCCCCTACGGACAGGGGGGCGAGAAAAGCTTTCTTT. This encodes CSAPTDRGARKAFF.

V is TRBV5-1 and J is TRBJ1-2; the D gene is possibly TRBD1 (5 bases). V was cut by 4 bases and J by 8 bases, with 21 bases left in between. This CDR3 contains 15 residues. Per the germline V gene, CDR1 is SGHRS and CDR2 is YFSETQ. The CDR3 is CASSRGLGVEEGYTF. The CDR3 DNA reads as TGCGCCAGCAGCAGGGGCCTAGGGGTCGAGGAGGGCTACACCTTC. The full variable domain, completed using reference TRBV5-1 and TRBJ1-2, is KAGVTQTPRYLIKTRGQQVTLSCSPISGHRSVSWYQQTPGQGLQFLFEYFSETQRNKGNFPGRFSGRQFSNSRSEMNVSTLELGDSALYLCASSRGLGVEEGYTFGSGTRLTVV.

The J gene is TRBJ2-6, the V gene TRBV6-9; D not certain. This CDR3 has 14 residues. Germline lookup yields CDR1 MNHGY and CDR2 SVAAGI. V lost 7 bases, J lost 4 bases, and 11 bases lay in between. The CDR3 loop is CASKSNGGANVLTF. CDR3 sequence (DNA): TGTGCCAGCAAATCCAACGGGGGGGCCAACGTCCTGACTTTC.

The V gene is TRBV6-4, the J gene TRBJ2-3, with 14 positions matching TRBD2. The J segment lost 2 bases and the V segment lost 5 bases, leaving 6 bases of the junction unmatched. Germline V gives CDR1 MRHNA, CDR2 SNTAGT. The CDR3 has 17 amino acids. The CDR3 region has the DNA TGTGCCAGCAGTTGGACTAGCGGGGGGCTCCTCACAGATACGCAGTATTTT. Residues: CASSWTSGGLLTDTQYF.

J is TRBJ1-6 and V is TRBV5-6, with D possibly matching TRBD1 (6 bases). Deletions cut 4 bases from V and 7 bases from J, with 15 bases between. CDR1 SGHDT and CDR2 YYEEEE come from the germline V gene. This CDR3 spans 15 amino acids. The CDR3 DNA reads TGTGCCAGCAGCCTGGGGCCAGGGGCAAATTCACCCCTCCACTTT. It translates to CASSLGPGANSPLHF.

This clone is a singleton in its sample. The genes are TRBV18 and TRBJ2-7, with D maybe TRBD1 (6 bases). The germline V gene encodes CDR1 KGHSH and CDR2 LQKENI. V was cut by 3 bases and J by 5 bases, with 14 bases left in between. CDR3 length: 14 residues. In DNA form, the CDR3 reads TGTGCCAGCTCACCGCCGACAACAGGGAACGAGCAGTACTTC. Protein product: CASSPPTTGNEQYF.

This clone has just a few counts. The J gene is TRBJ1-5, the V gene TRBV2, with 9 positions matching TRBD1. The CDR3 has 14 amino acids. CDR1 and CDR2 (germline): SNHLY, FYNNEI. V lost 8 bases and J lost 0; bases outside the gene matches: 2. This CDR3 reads CASWTGDSNQPQHF. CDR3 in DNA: TGTGCCAGCTGGACAGGGGATAGCAATCAGCCCCAGCATTTT.

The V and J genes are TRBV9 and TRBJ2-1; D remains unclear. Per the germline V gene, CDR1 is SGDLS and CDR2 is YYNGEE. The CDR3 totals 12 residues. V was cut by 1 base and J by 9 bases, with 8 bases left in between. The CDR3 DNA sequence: TGTGCCAGCAGCGTATTAGAAACTGAGCAGTTCTTC. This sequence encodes CASSVLETEQFF.

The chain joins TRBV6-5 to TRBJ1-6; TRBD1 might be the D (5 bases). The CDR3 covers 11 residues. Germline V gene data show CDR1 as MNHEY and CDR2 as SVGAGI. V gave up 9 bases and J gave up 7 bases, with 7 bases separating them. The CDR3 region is CASRQNSPLHF. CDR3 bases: TGTGCCAGTCGACAGAATTCACCCCTCCACTTT.